The next 25 T cell receptor beta chains were all read from a single sample in a study of blood T cell repertoires in COVID-19. Here immunoSEQ multiplex PCR was the method, and the copy in TCRdb shows in-frame clones only, minus some. The sample contains roughly 250,000 clones, 81% of which appear only once. Source material: peripheral blood. The receptors here all came from a woman in her sixties or seventies with active or convalescent COVID-19.

This rearrangement joins TRBV18 to TRBJ1-3, with a weak D call TRBD1 (5 bases). V was trimmed by 3 bases and J by 2 bases, leaving 17 bases between them. CDR1 and CDR2 (germline): KGHSH, LQKENI. The CDR3 covers 17 residues. CDR3 amino acids: CASSPDDRIRPGNTIYF. The CDR3 DNA sequence: TGTGCCAGCTCACCCGATGACAGAATAAGACCTGGAAACACCATATATTTT.

This chain uses TRBV7-2 with TRBJ2-5, with 11 bases aligning to TRBD2. The germline V gene encodes CDR1 SGHTA and CDR2 FQGNSA. Trimming took 8 bases from V and 2 from J; bases not matched to a gene: 13. CDR3 length: 17 residues. This chain's CDR3 is CASSVSGGASGQETQYF. CDR3 sequence (DNA): TGTGCCAGCTCCGTTAGCGGGGGGGCCAGTGGTCAAGAGACCCAGTACTTC.

The chain has TRBV7-9 and TRBJ2-3; 7 bases are a match to TRBD1. The CDR3 is made up of 15 amino acids. The V and J ends lost 7 bases and 0 bases, in that order; junction bases with no gene match: 7. Germline V gene lookup returns CDR1 SEHNR and CDR2 FQNEAQ (reference sequence). The CDR3 sequence: CASTSKGASTDTQYF. The CDR3 DNA is TGTGCCAGCACCTCTAAGGGGGCTAGCACAGATACGCAGTATTTT.

V and J are TRBV18 and TRBJ1-2; possible D gene TRBD1, 6 bases. V dropped 0 bases and J dropped 4 bases, with 18 bases sitting between them. Germline CDR1 is KGHSH and CDR2 is LQKENI. The CDR3 runs 17 residues. The CDR3, as DNA: TGTGCCAGCTCACCACCGCCGGGCCAGGCCAGGGGCTATGGCTACACCTTC. Translated, it gives CASSPPPGQARGYGYTF. Full variable domain (remainder filled in from reference TRBV18 and TRBJ1-2): NAGVMQNPRHLVRRRGQEARLRCSPMKGHSHVYWYRQLPEEGLKFMVYLQKENIIDESGMPKERFSAEFPKEGPSILRIQQVVRGDSAAYFCASSPPPGQARGYGYTFGSGTRLTVV.

The chain uses TRBV7-2 and TRBJ2-6; TRBD1 is a possible D gene (5 bases). The germline gives CDR1 SGHTA, CDR2 FQGNSA. V lost 5 bases, J lost 2 bases, and 10 bases lay in between. This CDR3 is 15 amino acids long. CDR3 in DNA: TGTGCCAGCAGCGTCAGGGCGGCTGGGGCCAACGTCCTGACTTTC. It codes for CASSVRAAGANVLTF.

The gene calls are TRBV11-2 and TRBJ1-6, with 9 bases fitting TRBD1. CDR1 is SGHAT, CDR2 FQNNGV, per germline. Trimming at V came to 5 bases and at J to 7 bases, leaving 9 bases not matched to a gene. This CDR3 is 16 amino acids long. For the CDR3, the DNA is TGTGCCAGCAGCCAGTCTCGGGGGACAGGGAATTCACCCCTCCACTTT. Amino acids: CASSQSRGTGNSPLHF.

This chain connects TRBV4-2 to TRBJ1-4; weak D call: TRBD1 (6 bases). Germline CDR1 LGHNA, CDR2 YNFKEQ. The CDR3 spans 14 residues. V was clipped by 0 bases and J by 8 bases, with 10 bases between them. CDR3 sequence reads: CASSQDNRDEKLFF. The CDR3 DNA sequence: TGTGCCAGCAGCCAAGATAACAGGGACGAAAAACTGTTTTTT.

This clone appeared once. The J gene is TRBJ1-1, the V gene TRBV30, with D possibly matching TRBD1 (6 bases). Germline V lookup: CDR1 GTSNPN, CDR2 SVGIG (reference sequence). V gave up 0 bases and J gave up 6 bases, with 14 bases separating them. The CDR3 is 14 amino acids. The CDR3 sequence is CAWSVQGRWAEAFF. The DNA for the CDR3 is TGTGCCTGGAGTGTACAGGGCAGATGGGCTGAAGCTTTCTTT.

The CDR3 reads CATSRDLGDYRGYGYTF. Written as DNA, the CDR3 is TGTGCCACCAGCAGAGACTTGGGAGACTATCGCGGCTATGGCTACACCTTC. The chain combines TRBV15 with TRBJ1-2; D call uncertain. The V end was cut by 0 bases, the J end by 4 bases, with 18 bases between. CDR1 LNHNV and CDR2 YYDKDF come from the germline V gene (reference sequence). This CDR3 has 17 amino acids.

This rearrangement joins TRBV19 to TRBJ2-7; a possible D gene is TRBD1 (5 bases). Looked up from germline, CDR1 is LNHDA and CDR2 is SQIVND (reference sequence). The CDR3 is 14 amino acids. Trimming took off 5 bases at V and 2 bases at J, with 13 bases between the two ends. As DNA, the CDR3 is TGTGCCAGTAGTCGGTCCCAAGGGGCCTACGAGCAGTACTTC. It codes for CASSRSQGAYEQYF.

The V and J genes are TRBV5-1 and TRBJ1-4, with 7 nucleotides matching TRBD1. Germline V lookup: CDR1 SGHRS, CDR2 YFSETQ. Trimming cost V 0 bases and J 5 bases; bases outside gene matches: 4. The CDR3 sequence is 15 residues long. The CDR3 region has the DNA TGCGCCAGCAGCTTGGCGGGACAGTTAAATGAAAAACTGTTTTTT. Protein: CASSLAGQLNEKLFF.

The rearrangement joins TRBV19 to TRBJ1-1; 7 bases map to TRBD1. The J segment lost 4 bases and the V segment lost 4 bases, leaving 3 bases of the junction unmatched. This CDR3 is 13 amino acids long. The germline V gene has CDR1 LNHDA and CDR2 SQIVND (reference sequence). Written as DNA, the CDR3 is TGTGCCAGTAGTACACAGGGGATCACTGAAGCTTTCTTT. Amino acids: CASSTQGITEAFF.

This clone was seen just once. The chain joins TRBV11-3 to TRBJ1-1; maybe TRBD1 (6 bases). The CDR3 totals 14 residues. CDR1 and CDR2 from the germline V gene are SGHNT and YENEEA. V was pared by 1 base and J by 4 bases, with 10 bases between. CDR3 nucleotides: TGTGCCAGCAGCTTAGGGGGAGGGGGCACTGAAGCTTTCTTT. Its protein is CASSLGGGGTEAFF.

This clone was detected a few times. J is TRBJ1-2 and V is TRBV18; TRBD1 agrees at 9 bases. The CDR3 is 14 amino acids. CDR1 is KGHSH and CDR2 is LQKENI in the germline V gene. Germline trimming cut 3 bases from V and 6 bases from J; bases unmatched to any gene: 5. The CDR3 protein is CASSPADRGNGYTF. In DNA, the CDR3 is TGTGCCAGCTCACCGGCGGACAGGGGAAATGGCTACACCTTC.

V and J are TRBV27 and TRBJ1-2, with D hard to call. Trimming pared 6 bases from V and 6 bases from J, leaving 20 bases between. Looked up from germline, CDR1 is MNHEY and CDR2 is SMNVEV (reference sequence). The CDR3 consists of 15 residues. The CDR3 coding sequence is TGTGCCAGCAGACCCGTCCTGGGCGATTACCATGGCTACACCTTC. Its protein is CASRPVLGDYHGYTF.

The CDR3 region has the DNA TGCGCCAGCAGTGAGCCCGAGGAGTCCGAGACAGGGAGGAAGGACAAAAACAATCAGCCCCAGCATTTT. Translating gives CASSEPEESETGRKDKNNQPQHF. V is TRBV10-1 and J is TRBJ1-5, with TRBD1 matching 7 bases. CDR1 and CDR2 from the germline V gene are WNHNN and SYGVQD (reference sequence). V lost 2 bases, J lost 3 bases, and 28 bases stayed unmatched. The CDR3 has 23 residues.

CDR3 bases: TGTGCCAGCAGTTTATCCTCCACTAGCGGGGGGGGAAATGAGCAGTTCTTC. The encoded protein is CASSLSSTSGGGNEQFF. This chain joins TRBV27 and TRBJ2-1; TRBD2 matches 13 bases. CDR3 length: 17 amino acids. Trimming at V came to 0 bases and at J to 7 bases, leaving 6 bases not matched to a gene. The germline V gene encodes CDR1 MNHEY and CDR2 SMNVEV (reference sequence).

The V gene is TRBV18, the J gene TRBJ2-2; weak D call: TRBD1 (6 bases). This CDR3 has 13 amino acids. Germline V CDR1 and CDR2: KGHSH, LQKENI. The V end lost 4 bases, the J end lost 4 bases, and 7 bases lay between the germline ends. CDR3 protein: CASSLTGTGELFF. The DNA for the CDR3 is TGTGCCAGCTCACTGACAGGCACCGGGGAGCTGTTTTTT.

This chain joins TRBV2 and TRBJ2-5; 9 bases map to TRBD2. The CDR3 sequence is 14 residues long. J was trimmed by 1 base and V by 8 bases; bases with no gene match: 5. Germline V gene data show CDR1 as SNHLY and CDR2 as FYNNEI. CDR3 nucleotide sequence: TGTGCCAGCGGGCTAGCGGGGACCCAAGAGACCCAGTACTTC. Protein: CASGLAGTQETQYF.

The V call is TRBV4-1, the J call TRBJ2-3; 7 nucleotides match TRBD2. The ends lost 0 bases at V and 0 bases at J; junction bases unmatched: 9. CDR1 and CDR2 (germline): MGHRA, YSYEKL. CDR3 length equals 18 residues. CDR3 nucleotides: TGCGCCAGCAGCCAAGATATCGAGCGGGGCTCTAGCACAGATACGCAGTATTTT. Translation gives CASSQDIERGSSTDTQYF.

V gene TRBV18 combines with J gene TRBJ2-1; a weak D match, TRBD1 (5 bases). The CDR3 length is 15 residues. V was cut by 5 bases and J by 4 bases, with 15 bases left in between. CDR1 is KGHSH and CDR2 is LQKENI in the germline V gene. DNA for the CDR3: TGTGCCAGCTCAACTCCTCCTGACAGTTACAATGAGCAGTTCTTC. Protein product: CASSTPPDSYNEQFF.

V is TRBV9 and J is TRBJ2-1; TRBD1 might be the D (5 bases). V was shortened by 0 bases and J by 5 bases, with 15 bases between the two germline ends. Looked up from germline, CDR1 is SGDLS and CDR2 is YYNGEE. This CDR3 has 16 amino acids. The CDR3 DNA sequence: TGTGCCAGCAGCGTAGCCCTGCAGGGTCTTCACAATGAGCAGTTCTTC. It specifies CASSVALQGLHNEQFF.

V is TRBV5-4 and J is TRBJ2-3; 8 nucleotides agree with TRBD1. This CDR3 region has 14 residues. CDR1 is SGHNT and CDR2 is YYREEE in the germline V gene (reference sequence). V was clipped by 7 bases and J by 4 bases; unmatched bases: 8. CDR3 residues: CASSKDRGSDTQYF. The CDR3 DNA reads as TGTGCCAGCTCCAAAGACAGGGGTTCAGATACGCAGTATTTT.

This chain joins TRBV4-3 and TRBJ2-5, with a weak D call TRBD2 (7 bases). Between the trimmed V and J ends, which lost 0 bases and 10 bases, there was a span of 21 bases. Germline V gene sequence: CDR1 LGHNA, CDR2 YSLEER. The CDR3 has 16 residues. CDR3 coding DNA: TGCGCCAGCAGCCAAGATTCCCCGGGGGGCAGGGGTAACCAGTACTTC. Residues: CASSQDSPGGRGNQYF.

The V and J genes are TRBV4-2 and TRBJ2-5; D is unresolved. The CDR3 is made up of 15 amino acids. Between the trimmed V and J ends, which lost 1 base and 2 bases, there was a span of 11 bases. Germline CDR1 reads LGHNA; CDR2 reads YNFKEQ. The CDR3, as DNA: TGTGCCAGCAGCCAAGGCGTTCCAGGTCAAGAGACCCAGTACTTC. Protein: CASSQGVPGQETQYF.